Below are 21 T cell receptor beta chains sequenced from a single sample in a study of T cells in tumors after PD-1 blockade. Sequencing was performed with immunoSEQ multiplex PCR; in TCRdb, only in-frame clones are kept and a portion is missing. The sample contains under 40,000 clones, roughly 73% of which appear only once. The source material was PBMCs, sampled after anti-PD-1 treatment. The origin of the receptors is a human donor with basal cell carcinoma.

This clone was counted only a few times. V usage is TRBV6-2 or TRBV6-3 and J usage is TRBJ2-5, with TRBD2 matching over 9 bases. The CDR3 consists of 16 residues. The germline CDR1 and CDR2 sequences are MNHEY and SVGEGT. Unmatched junction bases numbered 14, after V lost 6 bases and J lost 6 bases. CDR3 loop: CASSQPGVAGVKTQYF. CDR3 in DNA: TGTGCCAGCAGCCAGCCCGGGGTAGCGGGAGTGAAGACCCAGTACTTC.

On this clone: A junction boundary mismatches the germline segment, possibly from a read error. The chain recombines TRBV5-4 with TRBJ2-3; D remains unclear. Germline V lookup: CDR1 SGHNT, CDR2 YYREEE (reference sequence). The CDR3 runs to 15 residues. The CDR3 DNA is TGTGCCAGCAGTAAGAGTCCACAGCGCACGGATACGCAGTATTTT. Its protein is CASSKSPQRTDTQYF.

This chain joins TRBV19 and TRBJ1-5, with D tentatively TRBD1 (5 bases). Germline V gene data show CDR1 as LNHDA and CDR2 as SQIVND (reference sequence). Between the trimmed V and J ends, which lost 2 bases and 7 bases, there was a span of 15 bases. The CDR3 runs to 15 residues. The CDR3 sequence: CASSIKPTGSQPQHF. The CDR3 coding sequence is TGTGCCAGTAGTATAAAGCCAACAGGCAGCCAGCCCCAGCATTTT.

The J gene is TRBJ2-1, the V gene TRBV5-1; D gene unclear. The germline gives CDR1 SGHRS, CDR2 YFSETQ. The V and J ends lost 3 bases and 0 bases respectively, with 16 bases between them. This CDR3 is built from 17 residues. The CDR3 sequence is CASSSFSTLSSYNEQFF. The CDR3 nucleotides read TGCGCCAGCAGCTCGTTTAGTACCCTAAGCTCCTACAATGAGCAGTTCTTC.

V and J are TRBV5-1 and TRBJ1-4, with no clear D. Looked up from germline, CDR1 is SGHRS and CDR2 is YFSETQ. Trimming stripped 0 bases from V and 8 bases from J, with 8 bases between. The CDR3 has 13 amino acids. CDR3 sequence reads: CASSLDDAEKLFF. CDR3 bases: TGCGCCAGCAGCTTGGACGACGCGGAAAAACTGTTTTTT.

This chain links TRBV29-1 with TRBJ2-1, with TRBD1 matching 12 bases. This CDR3 is built from 14 residues. Germline V CDR1 and CDR2: SQVTM, ANQGSEA. V gave up 8 bases and J gave up 6 bases; unmatched junction bases: 8. The DNA of the CDR3 is TGCAGCACAGGGGACAGGGGGCGTCGCAATGAGCAGTTCTTC. Translating it yields CSTGDRGRRNEQFF.

The CDR3 DNA reads as TGTGCCAGCAGCCTCAGGACTAGCGGGAGATTCCACGAGCAGTACTTC. It is translated as CASSLRTSGRFHEQYF. The rearrangement joins TRBV3-1 (or the pseudogene TRBV3-2) to TRBJ2-7, with 13 bases aligning to TRBD2. CDR3 length: 16 amino acids. Trimming took 4 bases from V and 5 from J; bases not matched to a gene: 8. Germline-derived CDR1 and CDR2 are LGHDT and YNNKEL (reference sequence).

This chain joins TRBV7-3 and TRBJ1-1, with D unclear. Deletions cut 2 bases from V and 3 bases from J, with 7 bases between. Germline V gene lookup returns CDR1 SGHTA and CDR2 FQGTGA. The CDR3 loop spans 13 amino acids. CDR3 sequence (DNA): TGTGCCAGCAGCTTATACAAGGACACTGAAGCTTTCTTT. Translating gives CASSLYKDTEAFF.

The V gene is TRBV7-3, the J gene TRBJ2-5, with 9 bases identical to TRBD1. Trimming at V came to 5 bases and at J to 6 bases, leaving 10 bases not matched to a gene. This CDR3 region has 15 residues. Germline CDR1 is SGHTA and CDR2 is FQGTGA. The CDR3 coding sequence is TGTGCCAGCAGCGCTTCGGGGACAGGGCAAAAGACCCAGTACTTC. Protein product: CASSASGTGQKTQYF.

The rearrangement uses TRBV7-6 and TRBJ1-1; TRBD1 might be the D (6 bases). CDR3 size: 13 residues. The V gene lost 5 bases and the J gene lost 1 base, with 8 bases spanning the gap. Germline V gene data show CDR1 as SGHVS and CDR2 as FNYEAQ. Here the CDR3 DNA reads TGTGCCAGCAGCCTGGGACAGAACACTGAAGCTTTCTTT. Translated, it gives CASSLGQNTEAFF.

A single count supports this clone. This rearrangement joins TRBV18 to TRBJ2-1, with D perhaps assigned TRBD1 or TRBD2 (6 bases each). Germline values: CDR1 KGHSH, CDR2 LQKENI. Trimming removed 6 bases at V and 10 bases at J, with 16 bases between. The CDR3 has 13 residues. In DNA, the CDR3 is TGTGCCAGCTCCCCATCCCGGGGGCAGGAGCAGTTCTTC. Translating it yields CASSPSRGQEQFF.

DNA of the CDR3: TGTGCCTGGAGTGTAAACAGGGTCCATGGCTACACCTTC. This gives the protein CAWSVNRVHGYTF. This chain joins TRBV30 and TRBJ1-2; D is possibly TRBD1 (6 bases). The V end was cut by 0 bases, the J end by 6 bases, with 11 bases between. In germline, CDR1 is GTSNPN, CDR2 SVGIG (reference sequence). This CDR3 region has 13 residues.

This clone has only one observation. This sequence joins TRBV4-2 and TRBJ2-2; TRBD1 agrees at 9 bases. The CDR3 loop spans 17 amino acids. Germline trimming cut 0 bases from V and 0 bases from J; bases unmatched to any gene: 2. Per the germline V gene, CDR1 is LGHNA and CDR2 is YNFKEQ. The CDR3 protein is CASSQEWTGANTGELFF. The CDR3 coding sequence is TGTGCCAGCAGCCAAGAATGGACAGGGGCGAACACCGGGGAGCTGTTTTTT.

The gene calls are TRBV5-1 and TRBJ1-2, with 9 bases identical to TRBD1. CDR1 is SGHRS, CDR2 YFSETQ, per germline. There are 14 residues in the CDR3. V lost 0 bases to trimming and J lost 5 bases; unmatched junction nucleotides: 2. CDR3 nucleotides: TGCGCCAGCAGCTTGGTGGGACAGGGATATGGCTACACCTTC. Amino acids: CASSLVGQGYGYTF.

On this clone: Other DNA sequences in this specimen translate into the identical CDR3. The chain joins TRBV30 to TRBJ1-5; no clear D gene. The CDR3 runs to 11 residues. Germline V gene lookup returns CDR1 GTSNPN and CDR2 SVGIG (reference sequence). V shed 2 bases and J shed 7 bases, with 6 bases lying between them. The CDR3 nucleotides read TGTGCCTGGAGTCTTGGACAGCCCCAGCATTTT. Its protein is CAWSLGQPQHF.

The rearrangement uses TRBV18 and TRBJ2-3, with no clear D. V was pared by 4 bases and J by 7 bases, with 12 bases between. This CDR3 comprises 13 residues. In germline, CDR1 is KGHSH, CDR2 LQKENI. As DNA, the CDR3 is TGTGCCAGCTCACAGGGCCGAGGTAATACGCAGTATTTT. This sequence encodes CASSQGRGNTQYF.

The rearrangement joins TRBV19 to TRBJ2-7; the match to TRBD2 covers 12 bases. From germline, CDR1 is LNHDA and CDR2 SQIVND (reference sequence). After removal of 5 bases from V and 2 bases from J, the junction contained 7 bases not matched to a gene. The CDR3 is 16 residues long. The CDR3 region has the DNA TGTGCCAGTAGTGCAATTACTAGCGGGGGGCCCTACGAGCAGTACTTC. This sequence encodes CASSAITSGGPYEQYF.

The chain employs TRBV11-3 and TRBJ1-3; D is perhaps TRBD1 (5 bases). CDR3 length equals 18 residues. The ends were cut back, 7 bases at V and 2 bases at J, with 24 bases in the middle. Germline V gives CDR1 SGHNT, CDR2 YENEEA. The CDR3 coding sequence is TGTGCCAGCACCCGGGGAGGGGTCTTAACGGCAACTGGAAACACCATATATTTT. This gives the protein CASTRGGVLTATGNTIYF.

This clone was counted once. The chain carries TRBV7-2 and TRBJ2-2; perhaps TRBD1 as D (6 bases). The germline V and J ends were trimmed by 2 bases and 2 bases, with 12 bases remaining between them. The CDR3 has 16 amino acids. Per germline, CDR1 SGHTA and CDR2 FQGNSA. CDR3 DNA: TGTGCCAGCAGCTTAACAGGGAAGGTCAACACCGGGGAGCTGTTTTTT. Its protein product is CASSLTGKVNTGELFF.

The chain couples TRBV4-1 to TRBJ1-1; perhaps TRBD1 as D (5 bases). Trimming left V 0 bases short and J 4 bases short, with 12 bases between. The CDR3 covers 15 residues. Germline values: CDR1 MGHRA, CDR2 YSYEKL. The CDR3 coding sequence is TGCGCCAGCAGCCAAGATCGGTGGGGGGGCACTGAAGCTTTCTTT. As protein: CASSQDRWGGTEAFF.

The chain employs TRBV5-1 and TRBJ2-7, with D possibly matching TRBD2 (6 bases). The germline V gene has CDR1 SGHRS and CDR2 YFSETQ. CDR3 length equals 15 residues. V was trimmed by 4 bases and J by 3 bases, leaving 17 bases between them. The CDR3 coding sequence is TGCGCCAGCAGCCCCGGAGCGGGTGGGGTCTACGAGCAGTACTTC. Protein: CASSPGAGGVYEQYF.